Only a few counts were recorded for the clone carrying this T cell receptor beta chain. Its antigen is as yet unknown. This specimen comes from a study of T cell repertoires in cytomegalovirus infection. The overall study: Newly reported HLA-C-restricted and thoroughly characterized HLA-B-restricted CMV epitopes were employed. An indication of both CMV infection and matching HLA type came from public TCR beta signatures.

Study-level findings and limits: Pooled public TCR beta family frequency picked out CMV carriers with the relevant HLA. Clonotypes of TCR beta that were HLA-C-restricted and CMV-specific dominated the ex vivo response.

From the reads, TCRdb called clonotypes with MiXCR, one entry per CDR3 protein. The data show 650,000 to 900,000 distinct CDR3 sequences, with about 30% seen just once and around 11% held by the top ten. This TCR derives from a human donor in good health (CMV status not recorded). Some clones in this sample may be carry-over from other donors' samples. The material sequenced was cultured CD8+ T cells from PBMCs, taken from culture after CMV antigen stimulation.

The CDR3 reads CASGFGRVSYNEQFF. The CDR3 DNA reads TGTGCTAGTGGTTTCGGACGGGTCTCCTACAATGAGCAGTTCTTC. The gene calls are TRBV12-5 and TRBJ2-1; no clear D. The CDR3 is made up of 15 amino acids. V was cut by 3 bases and J by 0 bases, with 9 bases left in between. CDR1 is LGHNT and CDR2 is FRNRAP in the germline V gene.